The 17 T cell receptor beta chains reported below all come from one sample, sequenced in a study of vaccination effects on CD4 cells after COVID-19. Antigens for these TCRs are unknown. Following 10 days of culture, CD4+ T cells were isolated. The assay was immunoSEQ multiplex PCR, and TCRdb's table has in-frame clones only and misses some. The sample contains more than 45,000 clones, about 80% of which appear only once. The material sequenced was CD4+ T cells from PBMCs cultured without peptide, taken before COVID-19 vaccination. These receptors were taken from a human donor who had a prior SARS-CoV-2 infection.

The CDR3 DNA reads as TGTGCCAGCAGTCAACAAGGACTAGGAGAATCAGATACGCAGTATTTT. It yields the protein CASSQQGLGESDTQYF. V is TRBV2 and J is TRBJ2-3; TRBD2 matches 7 bases. Germline values: CDR1 SNHLY, CDR2 FYNNEI. J was trimmed by 4 bases and V by 5 bases; bases with no gene match: 12. The CDR3 runs 16 residues. The complete variable domain, with remaining parts taken from reference TRBV2 and TRBJ2-3, reads EPEVTQTPSHQVTQMGQEVILRCVPISNHLYFYWYRQILGQKVEFLVSFYNNEISEKSEIFDDQFSVERPDGSNFTLKIRSTKLEDSAMYFCASSQQGLGESDTQYFGPGTRLTVL.

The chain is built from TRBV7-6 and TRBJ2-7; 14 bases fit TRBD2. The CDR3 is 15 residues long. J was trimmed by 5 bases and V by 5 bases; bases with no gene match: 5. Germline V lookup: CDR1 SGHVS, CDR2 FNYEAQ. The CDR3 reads CASSPRTSGGHEQYF. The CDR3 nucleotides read TGTGCCAGCAGCCCTAGGACTAGCGGGGGGCACGAGCAGTACTTC.

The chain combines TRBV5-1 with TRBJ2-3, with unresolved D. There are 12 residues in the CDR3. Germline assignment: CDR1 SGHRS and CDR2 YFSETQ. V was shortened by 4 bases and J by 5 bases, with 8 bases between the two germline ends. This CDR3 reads CASSMQLDTQYF. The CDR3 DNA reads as TGCGCCAGCAGCATGCAACTAGATACGCAGTATTTT.

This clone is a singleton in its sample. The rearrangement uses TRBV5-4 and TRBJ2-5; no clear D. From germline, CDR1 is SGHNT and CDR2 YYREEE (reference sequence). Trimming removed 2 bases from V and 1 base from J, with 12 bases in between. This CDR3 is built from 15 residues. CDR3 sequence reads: CASSLGVGGQETQYF. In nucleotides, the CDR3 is TGTGCCAGCAGCTTAGGAGTGGGCGGCCAAGAGACCCAGTACTTC.

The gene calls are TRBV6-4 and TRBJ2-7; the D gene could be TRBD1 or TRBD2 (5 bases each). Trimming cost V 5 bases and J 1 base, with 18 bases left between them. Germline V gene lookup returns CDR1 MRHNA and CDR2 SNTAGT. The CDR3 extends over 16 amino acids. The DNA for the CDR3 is TGTGCCAGCAGTTTAAGAGGGGCTTTTTTGTCCTACGAGCAGTACTTC. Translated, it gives CASSLRGAFLSYEQYF.

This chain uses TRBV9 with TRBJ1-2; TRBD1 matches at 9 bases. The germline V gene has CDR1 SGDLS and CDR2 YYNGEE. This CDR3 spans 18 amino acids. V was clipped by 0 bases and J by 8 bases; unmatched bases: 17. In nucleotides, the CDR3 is TGTGCCAGCAGCGTAGATAATCCGTCTGGACAGGGGTTCTCGGGCTACACCTTC. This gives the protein CASSVDNPSGQGFSGYTF.

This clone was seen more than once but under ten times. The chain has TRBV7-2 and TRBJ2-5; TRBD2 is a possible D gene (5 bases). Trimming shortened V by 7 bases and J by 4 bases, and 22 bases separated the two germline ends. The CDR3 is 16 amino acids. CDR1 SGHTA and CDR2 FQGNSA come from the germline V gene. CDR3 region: CASTLRRLGVGETQYF. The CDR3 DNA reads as TGTGCCAGCACTCTAAGGCGGCTCGGGGTCGGAGAGACCCAGTACTTC.

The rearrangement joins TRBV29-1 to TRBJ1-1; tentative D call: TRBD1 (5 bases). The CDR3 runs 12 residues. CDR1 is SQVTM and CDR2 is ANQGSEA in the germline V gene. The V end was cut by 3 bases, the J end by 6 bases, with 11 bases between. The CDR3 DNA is TGCAGCGTTGACAGGGCGGAGGCTGAAGCTTTCTTT. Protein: CSVDRAEAEAFF.

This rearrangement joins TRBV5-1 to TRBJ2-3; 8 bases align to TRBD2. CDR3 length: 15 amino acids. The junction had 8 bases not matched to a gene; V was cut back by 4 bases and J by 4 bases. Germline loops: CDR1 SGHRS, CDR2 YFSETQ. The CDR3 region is CASSPGLVGSDTQYF. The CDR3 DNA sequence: TGCGCCAGCAGCCCGGGACTAGTTGGATCAGATACGCAGTATTTT.

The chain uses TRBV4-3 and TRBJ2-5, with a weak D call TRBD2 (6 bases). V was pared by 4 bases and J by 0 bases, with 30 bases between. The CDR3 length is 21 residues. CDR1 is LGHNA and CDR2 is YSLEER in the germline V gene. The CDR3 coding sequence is TGCGCCAGCAGCCGAACCCCTTTACCGGCGGGGCCACGTTCCAACCAAGAGACCCAGTACTTC. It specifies CASSRTPLPAGPRSNQETQYF.

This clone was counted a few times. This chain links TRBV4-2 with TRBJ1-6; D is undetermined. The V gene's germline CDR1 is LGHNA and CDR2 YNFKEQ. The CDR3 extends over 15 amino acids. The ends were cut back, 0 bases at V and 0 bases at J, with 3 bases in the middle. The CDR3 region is CASSQDSSYNSPLHF. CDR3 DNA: TGTGCCAGCAGCCAAGACAGCTCCTATAATTCACCCCTCCACTTT.

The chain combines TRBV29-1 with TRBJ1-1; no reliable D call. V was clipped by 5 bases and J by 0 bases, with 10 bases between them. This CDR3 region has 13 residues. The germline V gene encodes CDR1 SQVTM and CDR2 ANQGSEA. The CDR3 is CSVYPPMNTEAFF. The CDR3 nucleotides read TGCAGCGTTTACCCCCCAATGAACACTGAAGCTTTCTTT.

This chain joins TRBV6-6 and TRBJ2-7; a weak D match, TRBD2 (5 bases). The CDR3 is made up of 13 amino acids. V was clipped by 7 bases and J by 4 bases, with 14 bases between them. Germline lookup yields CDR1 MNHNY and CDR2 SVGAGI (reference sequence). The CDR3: CASTWRRDYEQYF. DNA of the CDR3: TGTGCCAGCACGTGGAGGAGAGATTACGAGCAGTACTTC.

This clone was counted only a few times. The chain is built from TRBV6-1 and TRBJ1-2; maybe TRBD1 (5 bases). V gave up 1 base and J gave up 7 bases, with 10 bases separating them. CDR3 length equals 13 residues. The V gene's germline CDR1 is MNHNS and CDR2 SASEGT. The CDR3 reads CASSEVRETGYTF. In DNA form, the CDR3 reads TGTGCCAGCAGTGAAGTCAGGGAGACTGGCTACACCTTC.

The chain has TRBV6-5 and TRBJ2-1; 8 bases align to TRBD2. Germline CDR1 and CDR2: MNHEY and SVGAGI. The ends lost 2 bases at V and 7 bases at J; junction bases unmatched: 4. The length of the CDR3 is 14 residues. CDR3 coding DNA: TGTGCCAGCAGTTACGGCGGGGGGAGTAATGAGCAGTTCTTC. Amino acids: CASSYGGGSNEQFF.

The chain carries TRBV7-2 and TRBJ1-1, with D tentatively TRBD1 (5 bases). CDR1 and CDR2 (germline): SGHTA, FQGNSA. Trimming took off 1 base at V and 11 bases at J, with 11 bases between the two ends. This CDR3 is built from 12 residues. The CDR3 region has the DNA TGTGCCAGCAGCTTAGTTAGGGGTCGGGCTTTCTTT. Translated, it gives CASSLVRGRAFF.

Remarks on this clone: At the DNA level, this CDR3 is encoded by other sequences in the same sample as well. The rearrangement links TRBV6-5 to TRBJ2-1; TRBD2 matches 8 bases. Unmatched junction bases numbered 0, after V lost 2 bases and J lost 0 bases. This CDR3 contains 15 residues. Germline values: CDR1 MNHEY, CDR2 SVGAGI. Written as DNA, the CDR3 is TGTGCCAGCAGTTACAGCGGGGGCTCCTACAATGAGCAGTTCTTC. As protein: CASSYSGGSYNEQFF.